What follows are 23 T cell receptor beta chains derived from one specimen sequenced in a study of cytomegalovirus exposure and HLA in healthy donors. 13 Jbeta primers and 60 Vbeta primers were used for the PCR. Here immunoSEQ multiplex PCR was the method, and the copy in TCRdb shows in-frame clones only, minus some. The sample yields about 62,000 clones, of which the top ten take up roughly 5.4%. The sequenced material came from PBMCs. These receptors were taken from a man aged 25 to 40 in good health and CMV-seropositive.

The CDR3 DNA reads TGTGCCAGTAGTATAAGGGGGTCAAGCGGACGCCGCTCTGGAAACACCATATATTTT. Translation: CASSIRGSSGRRSGNTIYF. V usage is TRBV19 and J usage is TRBJ1-3, with a tentative D call TRBD1 (6 bases). V was trimmed by 2 bases and J by 0 bases, leaving 20 bases between them. The CDR3 contains 19 residues. Per the germline V gene, CDR1 is LNHDA and CDR2 is SQIVND (reference sequence).

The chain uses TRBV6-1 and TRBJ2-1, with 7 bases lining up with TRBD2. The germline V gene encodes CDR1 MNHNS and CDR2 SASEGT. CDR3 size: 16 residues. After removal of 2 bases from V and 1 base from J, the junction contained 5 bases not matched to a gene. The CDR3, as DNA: TGTGCCAGCAGTGAAACGGGCGGGGGTTCCTACAATGAGCAGTTCTTC. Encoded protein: CASSETGGGSYNEQFF.

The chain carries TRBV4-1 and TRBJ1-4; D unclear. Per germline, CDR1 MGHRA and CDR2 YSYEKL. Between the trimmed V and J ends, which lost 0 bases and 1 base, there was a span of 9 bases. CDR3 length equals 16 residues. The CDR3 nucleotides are TGCGCCAGCAGCCAAGAGGGCCAGATAACTAATGAAAAACTGTTTTTT. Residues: CASSQEGQITNEKLFF.

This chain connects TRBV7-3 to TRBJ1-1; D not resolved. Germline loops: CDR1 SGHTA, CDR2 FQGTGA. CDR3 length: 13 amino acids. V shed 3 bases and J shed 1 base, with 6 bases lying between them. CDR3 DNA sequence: TGTGCCAGCAGCTTTACAGAGAACACTGAAGCTTTCTTT. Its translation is CASSFTENTEAFF.

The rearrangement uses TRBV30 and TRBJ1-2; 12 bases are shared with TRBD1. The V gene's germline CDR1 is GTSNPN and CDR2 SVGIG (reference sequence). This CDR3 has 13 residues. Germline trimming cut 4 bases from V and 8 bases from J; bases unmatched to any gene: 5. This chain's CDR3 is CAWMGQGAGGYTF. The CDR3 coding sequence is TGTGCCTGGATGGGACAGGGGGCCGGGGGCTACACCTTC.

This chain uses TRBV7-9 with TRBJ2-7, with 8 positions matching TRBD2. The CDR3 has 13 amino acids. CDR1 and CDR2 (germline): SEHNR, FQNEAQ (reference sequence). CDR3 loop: CATQAGGTYEQYF. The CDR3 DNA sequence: TGTGCAACCCAGGCGGGAGGAACCTACGAGCAGTACTTC.

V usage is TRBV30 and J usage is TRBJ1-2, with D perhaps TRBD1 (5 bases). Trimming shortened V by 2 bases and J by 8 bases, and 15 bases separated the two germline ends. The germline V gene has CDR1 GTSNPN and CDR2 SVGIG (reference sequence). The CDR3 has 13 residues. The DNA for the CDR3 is TGTGCCTGGAGTCGGGGGAGATCGGCGGGCTACACCTTC. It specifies CAWSRGRSAGYTF.

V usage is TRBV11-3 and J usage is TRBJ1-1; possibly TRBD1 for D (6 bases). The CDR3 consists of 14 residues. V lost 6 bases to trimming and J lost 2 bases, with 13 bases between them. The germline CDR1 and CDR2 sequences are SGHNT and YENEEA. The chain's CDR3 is CASRGGHSNTEAFF. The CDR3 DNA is TGTGCCAGCAGGGGGGGGCACTCTAACACTGAAGCTTTCTTT.

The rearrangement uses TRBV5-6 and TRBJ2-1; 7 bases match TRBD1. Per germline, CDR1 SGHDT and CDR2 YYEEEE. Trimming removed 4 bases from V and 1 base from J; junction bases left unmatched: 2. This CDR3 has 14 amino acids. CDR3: CASSPTGSYNEQFF. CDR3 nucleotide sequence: TGTGCCAGCAGCCCGACAGGGTCCTACAATGAGCAGTTCTTC.

For the CDR3, the DNA is TGTGCCAGCAGCATAATAGGGGGTATGGGCGAGCAGTACTTC. Encoded protein: CASSIIGGMGEQYF. The chain uses TRBV11-3 and TRBJ2-7; a weak D match, TRBD1 (6 bases). V was shortened by 5 bases and J by 6 bases, with 17 bases between the two germline ends. This CDR3 is 14 amino acids long. Germline CDR1 SGHNT, CDR2 YENEEA.

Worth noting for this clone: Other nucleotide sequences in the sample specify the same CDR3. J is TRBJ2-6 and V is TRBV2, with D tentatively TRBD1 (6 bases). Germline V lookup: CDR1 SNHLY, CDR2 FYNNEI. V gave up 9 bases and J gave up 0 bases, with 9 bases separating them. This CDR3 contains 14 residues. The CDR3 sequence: CARGQTSGANVLTF. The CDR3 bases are TGTGCCAGAGGACAGACCTCTGGGGCCAACGTCCTGACTTTC.

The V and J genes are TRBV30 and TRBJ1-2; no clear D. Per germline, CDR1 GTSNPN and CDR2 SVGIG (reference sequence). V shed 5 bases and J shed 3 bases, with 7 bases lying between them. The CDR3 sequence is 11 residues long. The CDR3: CAWGEDYGYTF. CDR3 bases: TGTGCCTGGGGCGAGGACTATGGCTACACCTTC. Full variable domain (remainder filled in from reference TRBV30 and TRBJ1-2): SQTIHQWPATLVQPVGSPLSLECTVEGTSNPNLYWYRQAAGRGLQLLFYSVGIGQISSEVPQNLSASRPQDRQFILSSKKLLLSDSGFYLCAWGEDYGYTFGSGTRLTVV.

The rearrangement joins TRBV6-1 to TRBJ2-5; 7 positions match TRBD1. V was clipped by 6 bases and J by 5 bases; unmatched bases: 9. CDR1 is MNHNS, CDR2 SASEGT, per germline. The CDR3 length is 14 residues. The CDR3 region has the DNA TGTGCCAGCAGCTCGGGACAGCCTGGGGAGACCCAGTACTTC. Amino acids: CASSSGQPGETQYF.

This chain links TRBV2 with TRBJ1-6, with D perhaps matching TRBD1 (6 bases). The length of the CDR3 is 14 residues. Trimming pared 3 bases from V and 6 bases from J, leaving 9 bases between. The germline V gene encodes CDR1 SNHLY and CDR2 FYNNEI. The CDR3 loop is CASSDRGFNSPLHF. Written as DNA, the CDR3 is TGTGCCAGCAGTGACAGGGGTTTTAATTCACCCCTCCACTTT.

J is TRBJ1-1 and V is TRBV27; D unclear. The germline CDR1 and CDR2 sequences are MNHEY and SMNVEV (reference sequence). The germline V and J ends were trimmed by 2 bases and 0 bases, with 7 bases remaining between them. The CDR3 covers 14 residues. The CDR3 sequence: CASSLPGMNTEAFF. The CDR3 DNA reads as TGTGCCAGCAGTTTACCGGGGATGAACACTGAAGCTTTCTTT.

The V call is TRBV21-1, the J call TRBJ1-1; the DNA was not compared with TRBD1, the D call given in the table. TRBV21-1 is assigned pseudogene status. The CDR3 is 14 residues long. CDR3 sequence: CASLRADREAEAFF. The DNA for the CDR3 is TGTGCCAGCTTAAGAGCGGACAGGGAGGCTGAAGCTTTCTTT.

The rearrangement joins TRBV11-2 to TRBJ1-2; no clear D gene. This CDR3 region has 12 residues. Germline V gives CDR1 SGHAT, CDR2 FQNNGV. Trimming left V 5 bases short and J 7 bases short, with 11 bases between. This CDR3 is CASSAGSGGYTF. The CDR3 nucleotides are TGTGCCAGCAGCGCCGGGTCGGGTGGCTACACCTTC.

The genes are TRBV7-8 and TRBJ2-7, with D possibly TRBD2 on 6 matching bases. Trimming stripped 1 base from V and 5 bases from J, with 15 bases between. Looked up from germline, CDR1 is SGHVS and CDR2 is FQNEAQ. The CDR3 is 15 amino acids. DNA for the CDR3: TGTGCCAGCAGCTTAGGAGGGTTGCCGGGGGACGAGCAGTACTTC. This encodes CASSLGGLPGDEQYF.

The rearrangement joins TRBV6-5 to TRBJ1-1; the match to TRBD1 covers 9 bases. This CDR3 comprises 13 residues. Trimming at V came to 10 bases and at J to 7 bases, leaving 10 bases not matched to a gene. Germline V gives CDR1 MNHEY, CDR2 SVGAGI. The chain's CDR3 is CATLRTGDLEAFF. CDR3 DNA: TGTGCCACGCTCCGGACAGGGGATCTTGAAGCTTTCTTT.

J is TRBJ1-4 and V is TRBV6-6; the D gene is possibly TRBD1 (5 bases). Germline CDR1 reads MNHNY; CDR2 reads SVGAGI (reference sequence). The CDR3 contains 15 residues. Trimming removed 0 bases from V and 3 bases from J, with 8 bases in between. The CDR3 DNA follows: TGTGCCAGCAGTTACTCGGCAGGGTCTAATGAAAAACTGTTTTTT. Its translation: CASSYSAGSNEKLFF.

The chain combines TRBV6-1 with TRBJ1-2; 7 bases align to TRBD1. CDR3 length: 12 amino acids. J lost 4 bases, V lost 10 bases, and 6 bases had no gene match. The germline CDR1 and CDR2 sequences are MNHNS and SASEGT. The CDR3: CATTGQFYGYTF. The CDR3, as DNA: TGTGCCACCACGGGACAGTTCTATGGCTACACCTTC.

As DNA, the CDR3 is TGTGCCAGCAGCCAACCCGGGGCTAGCGGCACAGATACGCAGTATTTT. Its protein product is CASSQPGASGTDTQYF. The rearrangement uses TRBV16 and TRBJ2-3; D may be TRBD2 (6 bases). V lost 2 bases to trimming and J lost 1 base, with 13 bases between them. Germline CDR1 reads KGHSY; CDR2 reads FQNENV. This CDR3 comprises 16 residues.

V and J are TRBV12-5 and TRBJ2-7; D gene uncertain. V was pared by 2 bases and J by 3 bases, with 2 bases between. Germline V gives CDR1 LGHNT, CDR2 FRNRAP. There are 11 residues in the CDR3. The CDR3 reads CASGLHYEQYF. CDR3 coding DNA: TGTGCTAGTGGTTTGCACTACGAGCAGTACTTC.